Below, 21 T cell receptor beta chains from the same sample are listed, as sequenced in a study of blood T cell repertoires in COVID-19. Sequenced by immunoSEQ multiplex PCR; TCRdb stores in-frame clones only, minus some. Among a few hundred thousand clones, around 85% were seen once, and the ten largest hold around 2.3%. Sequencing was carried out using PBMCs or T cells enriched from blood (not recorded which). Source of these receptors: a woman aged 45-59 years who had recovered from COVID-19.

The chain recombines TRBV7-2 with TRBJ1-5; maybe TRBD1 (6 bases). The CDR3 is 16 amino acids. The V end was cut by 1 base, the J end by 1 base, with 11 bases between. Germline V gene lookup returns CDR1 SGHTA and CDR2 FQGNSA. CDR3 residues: CASSLVGGRSNQPQHF. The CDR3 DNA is TGTGCCAGCAGCTTAGTAGGGGGACGGAGCAATCAGCCCCAGCATTTT.

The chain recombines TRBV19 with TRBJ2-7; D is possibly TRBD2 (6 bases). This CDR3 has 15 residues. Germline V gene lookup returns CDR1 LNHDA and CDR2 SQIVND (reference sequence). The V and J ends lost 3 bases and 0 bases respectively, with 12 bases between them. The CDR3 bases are TGTGCCAGTAGTATGTGGCGGGACCGCTCCTACGAGCAGTACTTC. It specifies CASSMWRDRSYEQYF.

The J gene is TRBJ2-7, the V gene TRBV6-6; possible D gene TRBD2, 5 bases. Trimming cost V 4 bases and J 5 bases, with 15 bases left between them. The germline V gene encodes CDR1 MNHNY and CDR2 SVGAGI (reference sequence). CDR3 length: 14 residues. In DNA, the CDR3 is TGTGCCAGCAGTTTTCTAGCCCGCGTCGACGAGCAGTACTTC. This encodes CASSFLARVDEQYF.

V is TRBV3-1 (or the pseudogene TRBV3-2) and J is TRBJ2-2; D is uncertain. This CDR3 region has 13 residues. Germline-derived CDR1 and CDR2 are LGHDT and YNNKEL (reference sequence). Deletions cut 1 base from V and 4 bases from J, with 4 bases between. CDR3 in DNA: TGTGCCAGCAGCCAAGCCCGCACCGGGGAGCTGTTTTTT. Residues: CASSQARTGELFF.

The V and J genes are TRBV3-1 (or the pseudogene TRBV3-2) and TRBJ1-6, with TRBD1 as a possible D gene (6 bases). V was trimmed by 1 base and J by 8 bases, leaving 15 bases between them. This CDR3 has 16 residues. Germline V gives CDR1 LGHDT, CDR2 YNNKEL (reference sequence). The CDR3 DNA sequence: TGTGCCAGCAGCCAAGGTTTCAGGGGCTCTTATTCACCCCTCCACTTT. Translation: CASSQGFRGSYSPLHF.

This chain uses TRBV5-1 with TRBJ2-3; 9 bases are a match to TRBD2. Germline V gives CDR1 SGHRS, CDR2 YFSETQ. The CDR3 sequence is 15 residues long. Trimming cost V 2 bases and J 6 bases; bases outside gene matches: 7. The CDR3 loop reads CASSFNSGGRDTQYF. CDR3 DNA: TGCGCCAGCAGCTTCAATAGCGGGGGTAGGGATACGCAGTATTTT.

The CDR3 DNA is TGTGCCAGCAGCTTGCCGGGTGAGACCCAGTACTTC. Protein sequence: CASSLPGETQYF. The chain joins TRBV5-4 to TRBJ2-5, with unresolved D. The CDR3 runs to 12 residues. Germline V gene lookup returns CDR1 SGHNT and CDR2 YYREEE (reference sequence). Trimming pared 1 base from V and 5 bases from J, leaving 6 bases between.

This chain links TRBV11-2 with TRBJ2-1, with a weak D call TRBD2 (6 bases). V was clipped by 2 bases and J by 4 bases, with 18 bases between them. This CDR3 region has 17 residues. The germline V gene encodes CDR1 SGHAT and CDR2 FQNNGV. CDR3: CASSLSLVGGEYNEQFF. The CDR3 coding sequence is TGTGCCAGCAGCTTATCTCTGGTCGGCGGGGAGTACAATGAGCAGTTCTTC.

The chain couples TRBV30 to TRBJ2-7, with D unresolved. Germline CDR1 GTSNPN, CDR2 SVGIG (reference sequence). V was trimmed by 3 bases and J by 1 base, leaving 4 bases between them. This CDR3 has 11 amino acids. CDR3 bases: TGTGCCTGGAGGAGATCCTACGAGCAGTACTTC. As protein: CAWRRSYEQYF.

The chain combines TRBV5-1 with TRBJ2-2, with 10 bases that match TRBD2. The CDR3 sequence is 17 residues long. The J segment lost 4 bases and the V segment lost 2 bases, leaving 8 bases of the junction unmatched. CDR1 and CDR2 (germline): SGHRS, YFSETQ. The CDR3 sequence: CASSFIAGGFGTGELFF. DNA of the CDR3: TGCGCCAGCAGCTTTATAGCGGGAGGTTTCGGCACCGGGGAGCTGTTTTTT.

The CDR3 is CASSLEARGLGYTF. CDR3 bases: TGCGCCAGCAGCTTGGAGGCCAGGGGGCTTGGCTACACCTTC. The V gene is TRBV5-1, the J gene TRBJ1-2; the match to TRBD1 covers 8 bases. J was trimmed by 7 bases and V by 0 bases; bases with no gene match: 5. Germline V gives CDR1 SGHRS, CDR2 YFSETQ. This CDR3 is built from 14 residues.

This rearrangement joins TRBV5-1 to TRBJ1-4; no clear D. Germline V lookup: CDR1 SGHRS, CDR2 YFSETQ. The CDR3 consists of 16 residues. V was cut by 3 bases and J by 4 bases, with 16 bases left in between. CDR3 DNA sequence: TGCGCCAGCAGCTCCTACCCCGGGGTGCGTAATGAAAAACTGTTTTTT. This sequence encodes CASSSYPGVRNEKLFF.

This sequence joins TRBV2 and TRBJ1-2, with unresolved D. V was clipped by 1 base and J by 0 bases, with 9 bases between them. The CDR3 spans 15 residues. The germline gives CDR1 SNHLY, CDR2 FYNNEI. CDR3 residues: CASSEVRRTNYGYTF. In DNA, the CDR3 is TGTGCCAGCAGTGAAGTCCGGAGAACTAACTATGGCTACACCTTC.

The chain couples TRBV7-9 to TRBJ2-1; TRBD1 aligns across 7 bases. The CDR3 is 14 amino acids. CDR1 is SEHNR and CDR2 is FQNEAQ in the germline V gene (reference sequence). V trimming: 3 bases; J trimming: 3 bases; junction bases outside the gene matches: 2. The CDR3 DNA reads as TGTGCCAGCAGCTTTGGGACAGACTACAATGAGCAGTTCTTC. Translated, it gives CASSFGTDYNEQFF.

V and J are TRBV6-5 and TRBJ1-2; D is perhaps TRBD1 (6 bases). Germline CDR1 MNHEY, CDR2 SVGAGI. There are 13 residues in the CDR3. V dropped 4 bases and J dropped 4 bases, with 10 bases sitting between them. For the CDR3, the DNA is TGTGCCAGCAGTTTGGACAGCTTCTATGGCTACACCTTC. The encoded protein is CASSLDSFYGYTF.

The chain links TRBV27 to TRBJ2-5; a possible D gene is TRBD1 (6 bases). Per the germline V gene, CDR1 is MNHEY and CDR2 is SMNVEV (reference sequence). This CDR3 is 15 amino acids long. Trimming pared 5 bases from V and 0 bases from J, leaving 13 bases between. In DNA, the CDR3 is TGTGCCAGCAGTAACTGGACAGCTTACCAAGAGACCCAGTACTTC. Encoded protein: CASSNWTAYQETQYF.

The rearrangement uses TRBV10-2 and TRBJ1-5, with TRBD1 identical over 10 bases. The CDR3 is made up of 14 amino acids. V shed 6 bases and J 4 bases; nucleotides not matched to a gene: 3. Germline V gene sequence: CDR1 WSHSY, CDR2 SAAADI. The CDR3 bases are TGCGCCAGCAGGCCGGGACAGGGGAATCAGCCCCAGCATTTT. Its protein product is CASRPGQGNQPQHF.

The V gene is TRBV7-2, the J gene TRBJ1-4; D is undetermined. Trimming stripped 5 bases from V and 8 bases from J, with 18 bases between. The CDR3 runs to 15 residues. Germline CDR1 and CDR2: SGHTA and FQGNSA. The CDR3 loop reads CASSPPGSLREKLFF. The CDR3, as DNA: TGTGCCAGCAGCCCACCGGGATCCCTGCGGGAAAAACTGTTTTTT.

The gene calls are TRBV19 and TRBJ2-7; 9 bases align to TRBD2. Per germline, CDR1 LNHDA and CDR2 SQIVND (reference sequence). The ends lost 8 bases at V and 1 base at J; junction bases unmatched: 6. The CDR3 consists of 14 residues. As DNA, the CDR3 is TGTGCCAGTCGTAGCGGGGGATCATCCTACGAGCAGTACTTC. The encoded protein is CASRSGGSSYEQYF.

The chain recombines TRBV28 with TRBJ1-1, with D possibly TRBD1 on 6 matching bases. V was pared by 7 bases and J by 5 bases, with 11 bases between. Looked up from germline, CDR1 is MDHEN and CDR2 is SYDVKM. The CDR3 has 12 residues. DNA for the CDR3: TGTGCCAGCAATAACAGGGTAACTGAAGCTTTCTTT. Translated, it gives CASNNRVTEAFF.

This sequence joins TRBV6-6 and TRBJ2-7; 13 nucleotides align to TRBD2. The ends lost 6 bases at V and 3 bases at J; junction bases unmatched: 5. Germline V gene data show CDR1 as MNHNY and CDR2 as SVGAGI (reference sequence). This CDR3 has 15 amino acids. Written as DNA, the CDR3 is TGTGCCAGCAGACTACTAGCGGGAGGGTACTACGAGCAGTACTTC. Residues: CASRLLAGGYYEQYF.